This T cell receptor (beta chain) comes out of a study of T cells after yellow fever vaccination. This clonotype was seen many times. TCRdb re-analysed the 5' RACE reads in MiXCR, keeping a single row per CDR3 protein. The data show 78,000 or so distinct CDR3 sequences, about 7.7% seen once. The CDR3 consists of 19 residues. CDR1 MGHRA and CDR2 YSYEKL come from the germline V gene. Trimming cost V 0 bases and J 6 bases; bases outside gene matches: 18. This chain joins TRBV4-1 and TRBJ2-3; 7 bases match TRBD1. The sequenced sample was CD8+ T cells sorted from PBMCs, obtained approximately 11 days after the first yellow fever vaccination. The origin of this receptor is a man younger than 35 who received the YFV17D yellow fever vaccine. The CDR3 loop reads CASSQEGTWDSRLIDTQYF. CDR3 DNA sequence: TGCGCCAGCAGCCAAGAAGGGACGTGGGACAGCCGTTTAATTGATACGCAGTATTTT.